These 10 T cell receptor beta chains originate from one sample sequenced in a study of shared T cell receptors in the human thymus (dated by TCRdb to 2020 to 2022). Receptor libraries were prepared by the immunoSEQ multiplex PCR assay. TCRdb's version of the immuneACCESS table is confined to in-frame rearrangements and falls short of the full clone set. An unresolved V gene accounts for under half of the shortfall where checked; the remainder is of unknown origin. This sample holds some 700,000 clones; 80% to 90% were observed only once. The ten largest make up around 0.01% of the sample. These records were also assigned to another study, of human thymus T cells.

Specimen: thymocytes. The source of these receptors is a girl under three years old with a congenital heart defect. Donor details come from another sample of the same person, matched by shared clones.

The chain combines TRBV4-1 with TRBJ1-5; D gene ambiguous. Germline CDR1 and CDR2: MGHRA and YSYEKL. The V end was cut by 0 bases, the J end by 2 bases, with 11 bases between. This CDR3 contains 16 residues. The CDR3 sequence is CASSQDGEYGNQPQHF. CDR3 nucleotide sequence: TGCGCCAGCAGCCAAGATGGGGAGTACGGCAATCAGCCCCAGCATTTT.

This chain links TRBV7-8 with TRBJ2-3; TRBD1 might be the D (6 bases). Per the germline V gene, CDR1 is SGHVS and CDR2 is FQNEAQ. The CDR3 consists of 16 residues. The V gene lost 3 bases and the J gene lost 6 bases, with 19 bases spanning the gap. CDR3 protein: CASSFRLGAGADTQYF. In nucleotides, the CDR3 is TGTGCCAGCAGCTTTCGACTGGGGGCGGGCGCGGATACGCAGTATTTT.

The chain is built from TRBV6-4 and TRBJ2-3; TRBD2 might be the D (5 bases). The ends were cut back, 0 bases at V and 2 bases at J, with 15 bases in the middle. This CDR3 contains 17 residues. From germline, CDR1 is MRHNA and CDR2 SNTAGT. The CDR3 here is CASSDSTSELNTDTQYF. The CDR3 DNA reads TGTGCCAGCAGTGACTCAACTAGTGAACTCAACACAGATACGCAGTATTTT.

This clone has only one observation. The chain employs TRBV7-3 and TRBJ1-1; 7 nucleotides agree with TRBD1. CDR3 length: 19 residues. Germline CDR1 reads SGHTA; CDR2 reads FQGTGA. V lost 5 bases, J lost 1 base, and 19 bases stayed unmatched. The chain's CDR3 is CASSPHPGQARAPNTEAFF. The CDR3 DNA sequence: TGTGCCAGCAGCCCTCACCCCGGACAGGCCCGAGCCCCGAACACTGAAGCTTTCTTT.

Here the CDR3 reads CASSLSTGLSLTYGYTF. CDR3 in DNA: TGTGCCAGCAGTTTATCAACAGGACTAAGCCTGACCTATGGCTACACCTTC. The chain links TRBV27 to TRBJ1-2; maybe TRBD1 (5 bases). Germline V gene lookup returns CDR1 MNHEY and CDR2 SMNVEV (reference sequence). V was cut by 0 bases and J by 4 bases, with 18 bases left in between. The CDR3 runs 17 residues.

This clone appeared a single time. The chain employs TRBV4-1 and TRBJ1-6, with 10 bases that match TRBD1. V was pared by 3 bases and J by 5 bases, with 7 bases of the junction left unmatched. The CDR3 sequence is 17 residues long. Germline V lookup: CDR1 MGHRA, CDR2 YSYEKL. In DNA form, the CDR3 reads TGCGCCAGCAGCCAGGTCTGGGGACAGGGGAATAATTCACCCCTCCACTTT. Translated, it gives CASSQVWGQGNNSPLHF.

This chain uses TRBV5-1 with TRBJ1-1; TRBD1 might be the D (5 bases). CDR3 length: 22 residues. Per the germline V gene, CDR1 is SGHRS and CDR2 is YFSETQ. V lost 1 base, J lost 2 bases, and 33 bases lay in between. The CDR3 bases are TGCGCCAGCAGCTTGAGGGGACTAGTGAGAGGACCTTATCCGAACAAAAACACTGAAGCTTTCTTT. Translating gives CASSLRGLVRGPYPNKNTEAFF.

V is TRBV7-9 and J is TRBJ2-1, with TRBD1 as a possible D gene (5 bases). Germline V gene sequence: CDR1 SEHNR, CDR2 FQNEAQ (reference sequence). V was pared by 5 bases and J by 5 bases, with 13 bases between. This CDR3 is built from 14 residues. CDR3 nucleotide sequence: TGTGCCAGCAGCGAGAGACAGTCTGACAATGAGCAGTTCTTC. Translated, it gives CASSERQSDNEQFF.

The chain links TRBV4-1 to TRBJ2-7; D may be TRBD2 (5 bases). Germline V gene lookup returns CDR1 MGHRA and CDR2 YSYEKL. This CDR3 is 11 amino acids long. The CDR3 protein is CAEVPNYEQYF. The DNA of the CDR3 is TGCGCGGAGGTGCCTAACTACGAGCAGTACTTC.

The chain employs TRBV5-1 and TRBJ2-3; 8 nucleotides agree with TRBD1. CDR3 length: 16 residues. V lost 0 bases to trimming and J lost 5 bases; unmatched junction nucleotides: 8. From germline, CDR1 is SGHRS and CDR2 YFSETQ. For the CDR3, the DNA is TGCGCCAGCAGCTTGGATCCGCAGGGGGCTGGAGATACGCAGTATTTT. This codes for CASSLDPQGAGDTQYF.